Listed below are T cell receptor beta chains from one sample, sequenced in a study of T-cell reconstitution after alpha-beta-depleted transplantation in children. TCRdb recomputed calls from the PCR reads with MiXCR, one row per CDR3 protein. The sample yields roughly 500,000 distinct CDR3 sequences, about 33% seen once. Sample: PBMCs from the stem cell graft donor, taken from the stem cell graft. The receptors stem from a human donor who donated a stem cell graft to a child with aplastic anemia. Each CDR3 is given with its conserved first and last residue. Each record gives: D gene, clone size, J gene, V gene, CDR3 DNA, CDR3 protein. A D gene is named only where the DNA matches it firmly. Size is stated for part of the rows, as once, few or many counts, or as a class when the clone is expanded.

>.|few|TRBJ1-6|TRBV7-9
TGTGCCAGCAGCCAAGGCAGGGCGGGCTATAATTCACCCCTCCACTTT
CASSQGRAGYNSPLHF
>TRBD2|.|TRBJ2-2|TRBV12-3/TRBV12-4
TGTGCCAGCAGTTTAGCGGGAGGGTACACCGGGGAGCTGTTTTTT
CASSLAGGYTGELFF
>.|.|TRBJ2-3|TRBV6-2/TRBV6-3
TGTGCCAGCAGTCCGGGGGACAGACCCCAGGATACGCAGTATTTT
CASSPGDRPQDTQYF
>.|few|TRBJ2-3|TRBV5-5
TGTGCCAGCAGCCAGCACCAGGGTGCAGATACGCAGTATTTT
CASSQHQGADTQYF
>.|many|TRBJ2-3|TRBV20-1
TGCAGTGCTAGAGGTAGCGGCTTGACAGATACGCAGTATTTT
CSARGSGLTDTQYF
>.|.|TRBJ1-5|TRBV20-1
TGCAGTGCAGGGGCCCGGGGGAATCAGCCCCAGCATTTT
CSAGARGNQPQHF
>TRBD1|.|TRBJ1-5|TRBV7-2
TGTGCCAGCAGCTTAGTGGGGACAGAGCTCAATCAGCCCCAGCATTTT
CASSLVGTELNQPQHF
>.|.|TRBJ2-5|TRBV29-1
TGCAGCGTGGCTCTAACGGAGACCCAGTACTTC
CSVALTETQYF
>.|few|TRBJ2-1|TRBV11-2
TGTGCCAGCAGCTTAGGAAGGATACGCTTTCTTTTCAATGAGCAGTTCTTC
CASSLGRIRFLFNEQFF
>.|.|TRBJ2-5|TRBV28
TGTGCCAGCAGTTTAGGAGGGAATGGGGAAGAGACCCAGTACTTC
CASSLGGNGEETQYF
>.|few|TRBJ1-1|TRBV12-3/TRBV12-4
TGTGCCAGCAGTCCCGATCGACTATCGGACACTGAAGCTTTCTTT
CASSPDRLSDTEAFF
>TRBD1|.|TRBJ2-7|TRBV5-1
TGCGCCAGCAGCTTGAGACAGGGGGTAGGCGAGCAGTACTTC
CASSLRQGVGEQYF
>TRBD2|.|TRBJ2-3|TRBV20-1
TGCAGTGCTAGAGTTCTAGCGGGGAACACAGATACGCAGTATTTT
CSARVLAGNTDTQYF
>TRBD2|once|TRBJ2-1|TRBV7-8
TGTGCCAGCAGCTCAGTAGCGGGACGCTCCTACAATGAGCAGTTCTTC
CASSSVAGRSYNEQFF
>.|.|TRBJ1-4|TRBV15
TGTGCCACCAGCAGAGCATTGCGGGGTGGAGCTGAAAAACTGTTTTTT
CATSRALRGGAEKLFF
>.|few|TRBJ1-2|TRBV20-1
TGCAGTGCTAGAGAGGTGGGACGGGACCTTAACTATGGCTACACCTTC
CSAREVGRDLNYGYTF
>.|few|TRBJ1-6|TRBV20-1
TGCAGTGCTAGAGAAGAACCCACAGGGTTATTATCACCCCTCCACTTT
CSAREEPTGLLSPLHF
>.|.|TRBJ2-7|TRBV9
TGTGCCAGCAGCCCCGCCGGGGCGGGGATCGACGAGCAGTACTTC
CASSPAGAGIDEQYF
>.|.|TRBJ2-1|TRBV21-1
TGTGCCAGCAGCCGGGACTCAAAGGACAATGAGCAGTTCTTC
CASSRDSKDNEQFF
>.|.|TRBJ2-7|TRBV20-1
TGCAGTGCCCCCGCGGGCGGCGCGGCAGGCTCCTACGAGCAGTACTTC
CSAPAGGAAGSYEQYF